This T cell receptor beta chain was recorded in a study of cytomegalovirus exposure and HLA in healthy donors. Regarding the study as a whole: Of the V segments, some could not be distinguished, including TRBV6-2 and TRBV6-3, and were excluded. Common viral pathogens (according to a later analysis) appeared linked to several of the most significant clusters.

The CDR3 covers 15 residues. Per germline, CDR1 MNHNY and CDR2 SVGAGI (reference sequence). V was clipped by 4 bases and J by 1 base; unmatched bases: 3. A note on this clone: Its specificity is unknown.

This PCR relied on a set of 60 Vbeta primers and 13 Jbeta primers. Clones were sequenced by immunoSEQ multiplex PCR, and TCRdb holds only the in-frame ones, with some missing. The sample includes 65,000 to 90,000 clones. V gene TRBV6-6 combines with J gene TRBJ2-2; 7 positions agree with TRBD1. The sample comprised PBMCs. The TCR was taken from a female donor in good health and CMV-seropositive. CDR3 residues: CASSSGQENTGELFF. CDR3 DNA sequence: TGTGCCAGCAGTTCTGGACAGGAGAACACCGGGGAGCTGTTTTTT.